These 25 T cell receptor beta chains came from one sample sequenced in a study of T cells expressing NK-cell markers (dated by TCRdb to about 2020). The protocol used for the library was 5' RACE. Data came from an Illumina HiSeq 2000. After the reads were reprocessed by TCRdb, one entry was made per CDR3 protein sequence, with no DNA. The sample table records over 350,000 distinct CDR3 sequences. The top ten clones comprise 9.5% to 12% of the sample. The sequenced material came from blood T cells: a sorted CD56 or NKG2C T cell subset, CD4+ or CD8+ T cells, or bulk PBMC T cells (not recorded which). These receptor sequences come from a woman aged 50 to 60 in good health. Donor details come from another sample of the same person, matched by shared clones.

The J gene is TRBJ1-2, the V gene TRBV27; the D call of TRBD1 rests on TCRdb alone, since no DNA is present to check it. The germline V gene has CDR1 MNHEY and CDR2 SMNVEV (reference sequence). The CDR3 totals 16 residues. CDR3 protein: CASSPGTGNLIYGYTF.

The chain uses TRBV30 and TRBJ1-4; the D call from TCRdb, TRBD1, cannot be confirmed without DNA. Germline V gene sequence: CDR1 GTSNPN, CDR2 SVGIG (reference sequence). The CDR3 sequence is 15 residues long. The CDR3 reads CAWSVLGTGFEKLFF.

The rearrangement joins TRBV25-1 to TRBJ1-1; absent DNA, TCRdb's TRBD1 call cannot be checked. There are 14 residues in the CDR3. Germline CDR1 reads MGHDK; CDR2 reads SYGVNS. CDR3 sequence reads: CASRDRESLTEAFF.

The V gene is TRBV19, the J gene TRBJ1-1; TCRdb indicates TRBD1, and absent DNA this call remains unverified. The CDR3 extends over 14 amino acids. CDR1 is LNHDA, CDR2 SQIVND, per germline (reference sequence). CDR3 protein: CASSRGNWNTEAFF.

V and J are TRBV30 and TRBJ1-6. Germline CDR1 GTSNPN, CDR2 SVGIG (reference sequence). The CDR3 loop spans 13 amino acids. The CDR3 loop is CAWRNSENSPLHF.

V gene TRBV6-1 combines with J gene TRBJ1-2; the D call of TRBD1 rests on TCRdb alone, since no DNA is present to check it. Germline CDR1 and CDR2: MNHNS and SASEGT. The CDR3 is 17 amino acids. The CDR3 region is CASSEFGTGVVGGGYTF.

This chain connects TRBV4-1 to TRBJ2-1; lacking DNA, the TRBD2 call made by TCRdb goes unchecked. There are 18 residues in the CDR3. Germline CDR1 is MGHRA and CDR2 is YSYEKL. CDR3 loop: CASSQEAALAGEGNEQFF.

The J gene is TRBJ2-1, the V gene TRBV15. CDR3 size: 13 residues. Germline lookup yields CDR1 LNHNV and CDR2 YYDKDF (reference sequence). This CDR3 is CATSRDLLGEQFF.

The chain links TRBV12-3 or TRBV12-4 to TRBJ1-1; TCRdb indicates TRBD1, and absent DNA this call remains unverified. This CDR3 contains 15 residues. CDR3 region: CASSFPGVLNTEAFF.

The rearrangement joins TRBV6-5 to TRBJ2-7; TCRdb's assignment of TRBD1 cannot be checked, as there is no DNA. In germline, CDR1 is MNHEY, CDR2 SVGAGI. CDR3 length equals 14 residues. The CDR3 protein is CASRGGTGVNEQYF.

The chain uses TRBV7-3 and TRBJ2-1; the D call of TRBD2 rests on TCRdb alone, since no DNA is present to check it. CDR3 length equals 16 residues. The germline CDR1 and CDR2 sequences are SGHTA and FQGTGA. This chain's CDR3 is CASSPLGSGSVGEQFF.

The rearrangement joins TRBV20-1 to TRBJ2-3; the TCRdb call, TRBD2, lacks DNA for checking. CDR1 and CDR2 from the germline V gene are DFQATT and SNEGSKA (reference sequence). CDR3 length: 15 amino acids. CDR3 loop: CSAPSGSKSRDTQYF.

The chain combines TRBV20-1 with TRBJ1-2; without DNA, the TCRdb call of TRBD1 cannot be checked. Germline-derived CDR1 and CDR2 are DFQATT and SNEGSKA (reference sequence). The CDR3 extends over 16 amino acids. CDR3 sequence: CSARDGGFQGGYGYTF.

This chain links TRBV5-1 with TRBJ2-3; TCRdb gives TRBD2 as the D gene, but with no DNA this cannot be confirmed. Germline assignment: CDR1 SGHRS and CDR2 YFSETQ. The CDR3 contains 16 residues. The CDR3 loop reads CASRNGLAESTDTQYF.

This chain joins TRBV2 and TRBJ1-2. CDR3 size: 13 residues. Germline V gene lookup returns CDR1 SNHLY and CDR2 FYNNEI. CDR3: CASSEIPAGSYTF.

This rearrangement joins TRBV14 to TRBJ1-2. CDR3 size: 14 residues. Germline CDR1 SGHDN, CDR2 FVKESK. CDR3 amino acids: CASSPSFVFYGYTF.

The rearrangement uses TRBV27 and TRBJ2-1; TCRdb's D call of TRBD2 is untestable without DNA. Germline CDR1 MNHEY, CDR2 SMNVEV (reference sequence). The CDR3 extends over 18 amino acids. CDR3 in amino acids: CASSLGTKLAGTYNEQFF.

The chain's CDR3 is CSARAPSGNYNEQFF. The chain joins TRBV20-1 to TRBJ2-1; as DNA is missing, the TRBD1 call by TCRdb cannot be tested. Germline V gives CDR1 DFQATT, CDR2 SNEGSKA (reference sequence). CDR3 size: 15 residues.

The chain couples TRBV7-9 to TRBJ2-7; TCRdb returns TRBD1, unconfirmable since there is no DNA. CDR1 is SEHNR and CDR2 is FQNEAQ in the germline V gene (reference sequence). The CDR3 spans 15 residues. The CDR3 sequence: CASSFSGHTLYEQYF.

The V and J genes are TRBV6-6 and TRBJ1-1; TCRdb's D call, TRBD1, is unchecked because there is no DNA. Germline V lookup: CDR1 MNHNY, CDR2 SVGAGI (reference sequence). The CDR3 extends over 15 amino acids. The CDR3 loop reads CASSYSSGLNTEAFF.

The CDR3 spells CASSGGTSGIQRNEQFF. The chain uses TRBV25-1 and TRBJ2-1; the TRBD2 assignment by TCRdb is unverifiable without DNA. The germline CDR1 and CDR2 sequences are MGHDK and SYGVNS. The CDR3 spans 17 residues.

The chain links TRBV11-3 to TRBJ2-5; TCRdb designates TRBD1, a call that cannot be tested without DNA. CDR3 length: 18 amino acids. Germline lookup yields CDR1 SGHNT and CDR2 YENEEA. CDR3 region: CASTRGIPEGVDQETQYF.

The chain links TRBV19 to TRBJ2-2; the D call of TRBD1 rests on TCRdb alone, since no DNA is present to check it. The CDR3 is 18 amino acids. Germline V gene sequence: CDR1 LNHDA, CDR2 SQIVND (reference sequence). CDR3 in amino acids: CASSIQVEGDSLTGELFF.

The chain joins TRBV7-9 to TRBJ2-1; TCRdb's assignment of TRBD2 cannot be checked, as there is no DNA. The CDR3 runs to 16 residues. Germline values: CDR1 SEHNR, CDR2 FQNEAQ (reference sequence). The CDR3 reads CASLSSGTSGSYEQFF.

The V and J genes are TRBV19 and TRBJ1-4; checking the TCRdb D call of TRBD1 is not possible without DNA. The CDR3 sequence is 13 residues long. Germline lookup yields CDR1 LNHDA and CDR2 SQIVND (reference sequence). CDR3 in amino acids: CASSPRTYEKLFF.